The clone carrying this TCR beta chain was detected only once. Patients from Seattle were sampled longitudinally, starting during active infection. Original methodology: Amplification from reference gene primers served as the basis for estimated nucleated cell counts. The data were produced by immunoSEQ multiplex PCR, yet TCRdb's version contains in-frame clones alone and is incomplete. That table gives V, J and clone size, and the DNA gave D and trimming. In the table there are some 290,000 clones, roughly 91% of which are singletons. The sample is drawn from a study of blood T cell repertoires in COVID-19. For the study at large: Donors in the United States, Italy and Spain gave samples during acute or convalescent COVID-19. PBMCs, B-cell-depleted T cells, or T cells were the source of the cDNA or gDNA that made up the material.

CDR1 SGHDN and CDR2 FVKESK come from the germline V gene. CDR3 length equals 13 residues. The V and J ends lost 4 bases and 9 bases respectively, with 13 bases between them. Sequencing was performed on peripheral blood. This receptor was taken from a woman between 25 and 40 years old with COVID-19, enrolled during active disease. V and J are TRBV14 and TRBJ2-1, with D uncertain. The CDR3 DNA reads TGTGCCAGCAGCCCTCCCGCTGACTTTGAGCAGTTCTTC. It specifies CASSPPADFEQFF.